The 26 T cell receptor beta chains below come from one sample, sequenced in a study of T-cell reconstitution after alpha-beta-depleted transplantation in children. Preparation of the TCRbeta library was carried out with unique molecular identifiers. Using its own MiXCR run on the PCR reads, TCRdb lists one record per CDR3 protein. The repertoire holds 380,000 or so distinct CDR3 sequences, roughly 15% seen once, with roughly 4.5% in the top ten. The sequencing used PBMCs, collected from the stem cell graft. The receptors shown here come from a human donor who donated a stem cell graft to a child with Fanconi anemia.

This clonotype was recorded a few times. The rearrangement joins TRBV20-1 to TRBJ2-1; 9 positions match TRBD1. The CDR3 loop spans 12 amino acids. CDR1 and CDR2 from the germline V gene are DFQATT and SNEGSKA (reference sequence). V dropped 5 bases and J dropped 7; count of bases not matched to a gene: 3. DNA of the CDR3: TGCAGTGCTCCTGGACAGGGGAATGAGCAGTTCTTC. Amino acids: CSAPGQGNEQFF.

This clonotype was detected only a few times. The chain carries TRBV18 and TRBJ1-4, with 8 bases aligning to TRBD1. The trim removed 1 base at V and 8 bases at J, leaving 3 bases unmatched. The CDR3 is 14 amino acids. Germline CDR1 reads KGHSH; CDR2 reads LQKENI. CDR3 amino acids: CASSPQTGEEKLFF. The CDR3, as DNA: TGTGCCAGCTCACCACAGACAGGGGAAGAAAAACTGTTTTTT. The whole variable domain, filled in from reference TRBV18 and TRBJ1-4, reads NAGVMQNPRHLVRRRGQEARLRCSPMKGHSHVYWYRQLPEEGLKFMVYLQKENIIDESGMPKERFSAEFPKEGPSILRIQQVVRGDSAAYFCASSPQTGEEKLFFGSGTQLSVL.

This clonotype was seen a handful of times. The rearrangement uses TRBV6-2 or TRBV6-3 and TRBJ2-1, with D tentatively TRBD2 (5 bases). The germline gives CDR1 MNHEY, CDR2 SVGEGT. This CDR3 is built from 12 residues. V was clipped by 6 bases and J by 16 bases, with 19 bases between them. The CDR3, as DNA: TGTGCCAGCAGCGGCTCCGGGATCCACTCCTTCTTC. Amino acid sequence: CASSGSGIHSFF.

This clonotype was detected only a few times. The V call is TRBV29-1, the J call TRBJ2-3; D not certain. Deletions cut 3 bases from V and 1 base from J, with 20 bases between. The CDR3 loop spans 17 amino acids. Germline CDR1 reads SQVTM; CDR2 reads ANQGSEA. The CDR3 protein is CSVDARMVETGTDTQYF. CDR3 nucleotide sequence: TGCAGCGTTGATGCCCGGATGGTGGAGACGGGCACAGATACGCAGTATTTT.

The V gene is TRBV5-1, the J gene TRBJ2-7; maybe TRBD1 (6 bases). This CDR3 contains 13 residues. Germline V gene data show CDR1 as SGHRS and CDR2 as YFSETQ. Trimming removed 4 bases from V and 3 bases from J, with 11 bases in between. In nucleotides, the CDR3 is TGCGCCAGCAGCCAGGGACACGGCTACGAGCAGTACGTC. Translated, it gives CASSQGHGYEQYV.

On this clonotype: With a much larger clone just one base away, this may be a read error. This rearrangement joins TRBV20-1 to TRBJ2-5; weak D call: TRBD1 (5 bases). This CDR3 is built from 16 residues. In germline, CDR1 is DFQATT, CDR2 SNEGSKA (reference sequence). In nucleotides, the CDR3 is TGCTGTGCTAGAGATACATTACAGGATTGGGAAGAGACCCAGTACTTC. This gives the protein CCARDTLQDWEETQYF.

This clonotype was counted between two and nine times. The V and J genes are TRBV27 and TRBJ2-1; TRBD2 matches 13 bases. Germline-derived CDR1 and CDR2 are MNHEY and SMNVEV (reference sequence). The ends lost 8 bases at V and 6 bases at J; junction bases unmatched: 10. This CDR3 has 16 residues. CDR3 residues: CASQPFTSGGGNEQFF. CDR3 nucleotide sequence: TGTGCCAGCCAACCCTTCACTAGCGGGGGGGGCAATGAGCAGTTCTTC.

The chain links TRBV6-1 to TRBJ1-2, with 7 bases matching TRBD1. V gave up 7 bases and J gave up 2 bases; unmatched junction bases: 16. The CDR3 consists of 17 residues. The germline gives CDR1 MNHNS, CDR2 SASEGT. In nucleotides, the CDR3 is TGTGCCAGCACTAGGAGGGGGCGACAGTCACAAAACTATGGCTACACCTTC. Protein sequence: CASTRRGRQSQNYGYTF.

The rearrangement links TRBV18 to TRBJ2-1, with 11 positions matching TRBD1. Germline CDR1 reads KGHSH; CDR2 reads LQKENI. V lost 4 bases and J lost 10; bases outside the gene matches: 9. The CDR3 is 15 amino acids. The CDR3 region is CASSLGTGGAREQFF. CDR3 nucleotide sequence: TGTGCCAGCTCACTCGGGACAGGGGGAGCTCGGGAGCAGTTCTTC.

This clonotype has only a few counts. The chain links TRBV5-1 to TRBJ2-5, with 10 bases lining up with TRBD1. From germline, CDR1 is SGHRS and CDR2 YFSETQ. The CDR3 extends over 16 amino acids. V lost 4 bases to trimming and J lost 5 bases; unmatched junction nucleotides: 11. For the CDR3, the DNA is TGCGCCAGCAGCGTCATTCCCGGGACAGGGGTCGAGACCCAGTACTTC. Translating gives CASSVIPGTGVETQYF.

The sample holds many counts of this clonotype. V is TRBV28 and J is TRBJ1-1; TRBD1 matches at 9 bases. The CDR3 spans 13 residues. Germline trimming cut 6 bases from V and 5 bases from J; bases unmatched to any gene: 4. The V gene's germline CDR1 is MDHEN and CDR2 SYDVKM. The CDR3 loop is CASRRQGGTEAFF. The CDR3 DNA reads as TGTGCCAGCAGAAGACAGGGGGGGACTGAAGCTTTCTTT. The full variable domain, its missing parts supplied by reference TRBV28 and TRBJ1-1, is DVKVTQSSRYLVKRTGEKVFLECVQDMDHENMFWYRQDPGLGLRLIYFSYDVKMKEKGDIPEGYSVSREKKERFSLILESASTNQTSMYLCASRRQGGTEAFFGQGTRLTVV.

The rearrangement joins TRBV7-8 to TRBJ1-6; D is perhaps TRBD1 (5 bases). The V gene lost 3 bases and the J gene lost 7 bases, with 22 bases spanning the gap. Germline V CDR1 and CDR2: SGHVS, FQNEAQ. The CDR3 totals 18 residues. This CDR3 is CASSFGSGGTGGNSPLHF. The CDR3 DNA reads TGTGCCAGCAGCTTCGGGTCTGGGGGGACGGGGGGAAATTCACCCCTCCACTTT.

Comments on this clonotype: This clone may be a read error of a much larger clone one base away. The chain employs TRBV5-1 and TRBJ2-3; tentatively, D is TRBD1 (7 bases). The CDR3 consists of 17 residues. V lost 1 base, J lost 1 base, and 16 bases lay in between. CDR1 is SGHRS and CDR2 is YFSETQ in the germline V gene. The CDR3 region has the DNA TGCGCCAGCAGCTTGAACCCCCAGGGGGGCGGCACAGATACGCAGTATTTT. It is translated as CASSLNPQGGGTDTQYF. Looking up the rest from reference TRBV5-1 and TRBJ2-3 gives the full variable domain: KAGVTQTPRYLIKTRGQQVTLSCSPISGHRSVSWYQQTPGQGLQFLFEYFSETQRNKGNFPGRFSGRQFSNSRSEMNVSTLELGDSALYLCASSLNPQGGGTDTQYFGPGTRLTVL.

The chain has TRBV5-5 and TRBJ2-6, with a tentative D call TRBD1 (5 bases). CDR1 SGHKS and CDR2 YYEKEE come from the germline V gene (reference sequence). This CDR3 spans 16 amino acids. Deletions cut 0 bases from V and 2 bases from J, with 9 bases between. Here the CDR3 reads CASSLGAGTGANVLTF. The CDR3 DNA sequence: TGTGCCAGCAGCTTGGGTGCAGGGACTGGGGCCAACGTCCTGACTTTC.

The gene calls are TRBV28 and TRBJ2-2, with 12 bases identical to TRBD1. The V gene's germline CDR1 is MDHEN and CDR2 SYDVKM. The CDR3 spans 17 residues. J was trimmed by 6 bases and V by 7 bases; bases with no gene match: 12. The CDR3 reads CASTRLPGQGASGELFF. Here the CDR3 DNA reads TGTGCCAGCACCCGGTTACCGGGACAGGGGGCGTCCGGGGAGCTGTTTTTT.

This chain links TRBV21-1 with TRBJ2-1; the D call TRBD1 from the table was never checked on the DNA. TRBV21-1 is listed as a pseudogene. This CDR3 comprises 18 residues. CDR3 protein: CASSNRTTRQGENNEQFF. The DNA for the CDR3 is TGTGCCAGCAGCAACCGAACAACCAGACAGGGCGAAAACAATGAGCAGTTCTTC.

This clonotype has ten or more counts. The chain uses TRBV20-1 and TRBJ1-1; D ambiguous. This CDR3 comprises 13 residues. The V end was cut by 3 bases, the J end by 3 bases, with 11 bases between. Germline V CDR1 and CDR2: DFQATT, SNEGSKA (reference sequence). The CDR3 spells CSASQVSDTEAFF. The CDR3 DNA sequence: TGCAGTGCTAGCCAGGTATCCGACACTGAAGCTTTCTTT.

In its sample, this clonotype was seen many times. V is TRBV27 and J is TRBJ2-2; 7 bases line up with TRBD1. Germline CDR1 reads MNHEY; CDR2 reads SMNVEV (reference sequence). J lost 0 bases, V lost 8 bases, and 9 bases had no gene match. The CDR3 has 16 residues. The CDR3 here is CASRQSGTANTGELFF. CDR3 DNA sequence: TGTGCCAGCCGACAGTCCGGGACAGCGAACACCGGGGAGCTGTTTTTT.

Many counts were recorded for this clonotype. This chain uses TRBV27 with TRBJ2-7; 7 bases align to TRBD1. The germline V gene encodes CDR1 MNHEY and CDR2 SMNVEV (reference sequence). Trimming at V came to 4 bases and at J to 3 bases, leaving 9 bases not matched to a gene. The CDR3 loop spans 15 amino acids. The CDR3 loop reads CASSSFQGVGYEQYF. The CDR3 coding sequence is TGTGCCAGCAGTTCCTTCCAGGGGGTCGGCTACGAGCAGTACTTC.

This clonotype was recorded many times. The CDR3 coding sequence is TGTGCCATCAGTGAGCGATCGGGGGATAATGAGCAGTTCTTC. Amino acid sequence: CAISERSGDNEQFF. The V and J genes are TRBV10-3 and TRBJ2-1; D possibly corresponds to TRBD2 (6 bases). CDR1 is ENHRY, CDR2 SYGVKD, per germline. Between the trimmed V and J ends, which lost 2 bases and 7 bases, there was a span of 12 bases. The CDR3 is made up of 14 amino acids.

V is TRBV4-3 and J is TRBJ2-7, with D perhaps matching TRBD1 (5 bases). Trimming stripped 0 bases from V and 3 bases from J, with 9 bases between. Germline loops: CDR1 LGHNA, CDR2 YSLEER. The CDR3 is 14 amino acids. DNA of the CDR3: TGCGCCAGCAGCCAAGATAACAGGAACTACGAGCAGTACTTC. Translation: CASSQDNRNYEQYF.

This clonotype was observed a handful of times. The CDR3: CASGLPSLGQGLAAFF. The CDR3, as DNA: TGTGCTAGTGGTTTGCCTTCTCTTGGACAGGGACTCGCGGCTTTCTTT. The chain links TRBV12-5 to TRBJ1-1; TRBD1 agrees at 8 bases. Losses at the gene ends were 2 bases for V and 11 bases for J; bases not matched to a gene: 16. The CDR3 extends over 16 amino acids. Germline-derived CDR1 and CDR2 are LGHNT and FRNRAP.

The gene calls are TRBV6-2 or TRBV6-3 and TRBJ1-2; the D is unclear. The CDR3 loop spans 18 amino acids. Deletions cut 0 bases from V and 1 base from J, with 18 bases between. The germline V gene has CDR1 MNHEY and CDR2 SVGEGT. CDR3 DNA sequence: TGTGCCAGCAGTTACTCTCATTTTTATAGCGTGATTAACTATGGCTACACCTTC. As protein: CASSYSHFYSVINYGYTF.

In this sample, this clonotype turned up many times. The chain couples TRBV3-1 to TRBJ1-4; 7 bases agree with TRBD1. With V trimmed by 9 bases and J by 0 bases, 7 bases remained unmatched. Per the germline V gene, CDR1 is LGHDT and CDR2 is YNNKEL (reference sequence). The CDR3 has 15 residues. CDR3 protein: CASRQGPATNEKLFF. For the CDR3, the DNA is TGTGCCAGTAGACAGGGACCTGCAACTAATGAAAAACTGTTTTTT.

This clonotype was observed a handful of times. V usage is TRBV12-3 or TRBV12-4 and J usage is TRBJ1-2; D is unresolved. The CDR3 length is 14 residues. Trimming shortened V by 2 bases and J by 4 bases, and 11 bases separated the two germline ends. CDR3 sequence reads: CASSLMLVVYGYTF. For the CDR3, the DNA is TGTGCCAGCAGTTTAATGTTAGTCGTCTATGGCTACACCTTC.

The rearrangement uses TRBV15 and TRBJ2-7; D remains ambiguous. The CDR3 loop spans 15 amino acids. Germline values: CDR1 LNHNV, CDR2 YYDKDF (reference sequence). V gave up 3 bases and J gave up 0 bases, with 12 bases separating them. The CDR3 sequence is CATSRGGSFSYEQYF. The DNA for the CDR3 is TGTGCCACCAGCAGGGGTGGGTCGTTCTCCTACGAGCAGTACTTC.